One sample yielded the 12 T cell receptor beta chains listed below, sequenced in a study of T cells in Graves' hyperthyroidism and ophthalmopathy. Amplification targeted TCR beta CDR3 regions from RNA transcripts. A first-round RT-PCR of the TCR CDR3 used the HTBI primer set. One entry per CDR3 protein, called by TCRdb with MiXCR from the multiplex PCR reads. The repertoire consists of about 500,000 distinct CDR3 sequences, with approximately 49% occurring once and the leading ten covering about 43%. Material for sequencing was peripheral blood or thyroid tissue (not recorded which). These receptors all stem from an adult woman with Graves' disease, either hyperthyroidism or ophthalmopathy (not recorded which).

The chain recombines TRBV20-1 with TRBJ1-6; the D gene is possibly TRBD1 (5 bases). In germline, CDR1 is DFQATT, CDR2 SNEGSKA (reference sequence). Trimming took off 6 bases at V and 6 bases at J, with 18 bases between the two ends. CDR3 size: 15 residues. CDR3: CSAPNAGRSNSPLHF. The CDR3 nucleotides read TGCAGTGCGCCTAATGCGGGACGGTCTAATTCACCCCTCCACTTT.

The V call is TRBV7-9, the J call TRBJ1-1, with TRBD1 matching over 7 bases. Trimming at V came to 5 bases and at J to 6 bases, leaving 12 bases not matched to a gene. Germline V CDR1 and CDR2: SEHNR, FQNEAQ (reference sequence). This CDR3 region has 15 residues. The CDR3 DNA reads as TGTGCCAGCAGCCCCTACCCGACAGGGTGGGCTGAAGCTTTCTTT. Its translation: CASSPYPTGWAEAFF.

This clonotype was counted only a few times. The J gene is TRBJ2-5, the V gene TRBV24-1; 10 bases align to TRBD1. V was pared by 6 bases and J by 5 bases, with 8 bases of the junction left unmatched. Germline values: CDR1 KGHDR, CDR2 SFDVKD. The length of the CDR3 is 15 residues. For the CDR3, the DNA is TGTGCCACCAGTTCGGGACAGGGGTTTGAGGAGACCCAGTACTTC. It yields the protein CATSSGQGFEETQYF.

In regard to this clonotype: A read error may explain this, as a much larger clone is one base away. The CDR3 region has the DNA TGTGCCGGCAGGGGGCGCGTTTCGGAGACCCAGTACTTC. It specifies CAGRGRVSETQYF. The chain couples TRBV7-9 to TRBJ2-5; TRBD1 aligns across 8 bases. This CDR3 has 13 amino acids. Germline V gives CDR1 SEHNR, CDR2 FQNEAQ (reference sequence).

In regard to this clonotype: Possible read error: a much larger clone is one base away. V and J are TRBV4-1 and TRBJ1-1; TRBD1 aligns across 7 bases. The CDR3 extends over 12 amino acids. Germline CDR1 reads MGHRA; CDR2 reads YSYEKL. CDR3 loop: CASSLETGSSFF. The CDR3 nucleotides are TGTGCCAGCAGCCTCGAGACAGGGAGTTCTTTCTTT.

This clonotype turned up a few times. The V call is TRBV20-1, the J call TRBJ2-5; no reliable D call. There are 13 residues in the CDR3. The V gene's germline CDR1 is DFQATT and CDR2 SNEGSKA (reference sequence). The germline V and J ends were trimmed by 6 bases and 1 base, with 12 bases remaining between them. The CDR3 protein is CSAASGSQETQYF. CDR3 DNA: TGCAGTGCCGCCAGTGGCAGCCAAGAGACCCAGTACTTC.

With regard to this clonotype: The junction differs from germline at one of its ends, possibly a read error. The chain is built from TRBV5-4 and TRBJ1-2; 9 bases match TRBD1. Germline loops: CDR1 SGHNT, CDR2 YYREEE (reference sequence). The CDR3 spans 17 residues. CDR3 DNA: TGCGCCAGCAGCCAAGATCTTCCGGGACAGGGTAACTATGGCTACACCTTC. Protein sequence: CASSQDLPGQGNYGYTF.

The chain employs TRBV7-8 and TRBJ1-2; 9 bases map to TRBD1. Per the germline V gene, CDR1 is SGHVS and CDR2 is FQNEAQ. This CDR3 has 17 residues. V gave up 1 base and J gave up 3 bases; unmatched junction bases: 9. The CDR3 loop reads CASSLGPLGQGHYGYTF. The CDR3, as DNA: TGTGCCAGCAGCTTAGGTCCATTGGGACAGGGTCACTATGGCTACACCTTC.

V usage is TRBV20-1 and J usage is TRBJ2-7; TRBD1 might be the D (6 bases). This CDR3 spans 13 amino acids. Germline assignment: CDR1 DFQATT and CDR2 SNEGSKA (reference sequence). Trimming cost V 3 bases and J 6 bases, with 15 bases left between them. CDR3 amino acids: CSARGPTGTEQYF. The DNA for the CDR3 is TGCAGTGCTAGGGGCCCTACAGGGACCGAGCAGTACTTC.

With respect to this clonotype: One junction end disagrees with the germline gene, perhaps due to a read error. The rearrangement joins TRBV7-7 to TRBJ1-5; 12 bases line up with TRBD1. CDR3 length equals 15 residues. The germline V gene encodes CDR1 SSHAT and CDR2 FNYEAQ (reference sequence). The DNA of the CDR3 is TGTGCTAGCAGCTTGGGACAGGGGGCACGGGAGACCCAGCATTTT. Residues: CASSLGQGARETQHF. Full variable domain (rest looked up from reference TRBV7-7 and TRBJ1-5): GAGVSQSPRYKVTKRGQDVTLRCDPISSHATLYWYQQALGQGPEFLTYFNYEAQPDKSGLPSDRFSAERPEGSISTLTIQRTEQRDSAMYRCASSLGQGARETQHFGDGTRLSIL.

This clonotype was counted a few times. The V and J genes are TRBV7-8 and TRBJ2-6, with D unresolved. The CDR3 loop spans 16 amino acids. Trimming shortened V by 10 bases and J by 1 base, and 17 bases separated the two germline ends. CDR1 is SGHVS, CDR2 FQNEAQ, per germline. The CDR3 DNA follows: TGTGCCACCACCCCCCCCCGGCGATCTGGGGCCAACGTCCTGACTTTC. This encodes CATTPPRRSGANVLTF. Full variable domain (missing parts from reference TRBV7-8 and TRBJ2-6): GAGVSQSPRYKVAKRGQDVALRCDPISGHVSLFWYQQALGQGPEFLTYFQNEAQLDKSGLPSDRFFAERPEGSVSTLKIQRTQQEDSAVYLCATTPPRRSGANVLTFGAGSRLTVL.

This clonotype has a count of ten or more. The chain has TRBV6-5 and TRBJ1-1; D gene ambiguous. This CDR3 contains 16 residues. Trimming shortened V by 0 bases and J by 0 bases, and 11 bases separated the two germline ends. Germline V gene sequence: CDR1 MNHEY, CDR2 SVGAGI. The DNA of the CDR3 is TGTGCCAGCAGTTACTCGGTCCAAATTATGAACACTGAAGCTTTCTTT. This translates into CASSYSVQIMNTEAFF.